Shown below are 27 T cell receptor beta chains from a single sample sequenced in a study of response to subunit inactivated influenza vaccine. TCRdb passed the RT-PCR reads through MiXCR, listing each CDR3 protein once. This table holds some 800,000 distinct CDR3 sequences, about 20% found once. Here the sequenced sample was PBMCs from blood, taken 5 days after vaccination. Receptor source: a man aged 50 to 60 who received an inactivated influenza vaccine.

In this sample, this clonotype turned up a few times. The chain is built from TRBV20-1 and TRBJ2-1; D unclear. Germline-derived CDR1 and CDR2 are DFQATT and SNEGSKA (reference sequence). The CDR3 is 14 residues long. Trimming removed 1 base at V and 5 bases at J, with 12 bases between. The CDR3 reads CSARAGSPDNEQFF. CDR3 DNA sequence: TGCAGTGCTAGAGCCGGATCACCTGACAATGAGCAGTTCTTC.

The chain has TRBV4-1 and TRBJ2-1; TRBD2 is a possible D gene (5 bases). The ends were cut back, 3 bases at V and 3 bases at J, with 12 bases in the middle. The length of the CDR3 is 15 residues. Germline V gives CDR1 MGHRA, CDR2 YSYEKL. Here the CDR3 reads CASSQDPGGYNEQFF. The CDR3 nucleotides read TGCGCCAGCAGCCAGGACCCAGGAGGCTACAATGAGCAGTTCTTC.

This clonotype has more than one count but fewer than ten. CDR3 coding DNA: TGTGCCAGCAGTTTCGGTCGCGGCGGTTCTTACAATGAGCAGTTCTTC. Translated, it gives CASSFGRGGSYNEQFF. This chain connects TRBV28 to TRBJ2-1; D is undetermined. The CDR3 is 16 residues long. The V gene lost 3 bases and the J gene lost 4 bases, with 16 bases spanning the gap. CDR1 MDHEN and CDR2 SYDVKM come from the germline V gene.

This clonotype was recorded many times. V usage is TRBV5-1 and J usage is TRBJ2-7; 10 bases fit TRBD1. V lost 6 bases, J lost 1 base, and 4 bases stayed unmatched. This CDR3 is 14 amino acids long. The V gene's germline CDR1 is SGHRS and CDR2 YFSETQ. For the CDR3, the DNA is TGCGCCAGCACGGGACAGGGGTCTTCCTACGAGCAGTACTTC. Amino acid sequence: CASTGQGSSYEQYF.

This clonotype was seen only a few times. The V gene is TRBV24-1, the J gene TRBJ2-7, with D maybe TRBD2 (6 bases). V was pared by 3 bases and J by 3 bases, with 17 bases between. This CDR3 region has 16 residues. Germline V gene sequence: CDR1 KGHDR, CDR2 SFDVKD. CDR3 protein: CATSDAGAGSFYEQYF. The CDR3 DNA reads TGTGCCACCAGTGATGCCGGGGCGGGAAGTTTCTACGAGCAGTACTTC.

The rearrangement uses TRBV7-2 and TRBJ2-7, with 8 bases lining up with TRBD1. J gave up 4 bases and V 1 base, and 6 bases lay outside the gene matches. The length of the CDR3 is 15 residues. Germline CDR1 is SGHTA and CDR2 is FQGNSA. CDR3 loop: CASSLEGDRFYEQYF. The DNA of the CDR3 is TGTGCCAGCAGCTTAGAAGGGGACAGGTTTTACGAGCAGTACTTC.

This clonotype has more than one count but fewer than ten. The chain is built from TRBV7-9 and TRBJ2-1; tentatively, D is TRBD1 (6 bases). The CDR3 runs to 17 residues. From germline, CDR1 is SEHNR and CDR2 FQNEAQ (reference sequence). Trimming stripped 8 bases from V and 1 base from J, with 21 bases between. This CDR3 reads CASDGPLGAYSYNEQFF. The CDR3 DNA reads TGTGCCAGCGATGGGCCTTTGGGGGCGTATTCCTACAATGAGCAGTTCTTC.

This clonotype was seen more than once but under ten times. This chain uses TRBV9 with TRBJ1-1, with 7 bases identical to TRBD1. Losses at the gene ends were 3 bases for V and 1 base for J; bases not matched to a gene: 9. The CDR3 sequence is 16 residues long. In germline, CDR1 is SGDLS, CDR2 YYNGEE. The chain's CDR3 is CASSAYLQGRNTEAFF. DNA for the CDR3: TGTGCCAGCAGCGCGTACCTACAGGGGAGGAACACTGAAGCTTTCTTT.

The chain links TRBV20-1 to TRBJ2-1, with D possibly being TRBD2 (5 bases). This CDR3 contains 15 residues. Germline assignment: CDR1 DFQATT and CDR2 SNEGSKA (reference sequence). V was clipped by 6 bases and J by 0 bases, with 15 bases between them. CDR3 sequence (DNA): TGCAGTGCCGCTCCTGGGAGTCTCTCCTACAATGAGCAGTTCTTC. Encoded protein: CSAAPGSLSYNEQFF.

A few counts support this clonotype. V is TRBV25-1 and J is TRBJ2-7, with 9 positions matching TRBD1. Losses at the gene ends were 8 bases for V and 6 bases for J; bases not matched to a gene: 2. The CDR3 is made up of 11 amino acids. CDR1 MGHDK and CDR2 SYGVNS come from the germline V gene. The CDR3 coding sequence is TGTGCCAGCGGACAGGGGAGCGAGCAGTACTTC. Its translation: CASGQGSEQYF.

The CDR3 DNA reads as TGTGCCACCAGCAGAGATGCGAGTAGCACAGATACGCAGTATTTT. It is translated as CATSRDASSTDTQYF. The chain combines TRBV15 with TRBJ2-3; D gene uncertain. Germline CDR1 and CDR2: LNHNV and YYDKDF (reference sequence). The V gene lost 0 bases and the J gene lost 0 bases, with 7 bases spanning the gap. CDR3 length: 15 amino acids.

This clonotype was detected a few times. V gene TRBV7-9 combines with J gene TRBJ2-1; tentative D call: TRBD2 (6 bases). The germline gives CDR1 SEHNR, CDR2 FQNEAQ (reference sequence). V dropped 3 bases and J dropped 5 bases, with 11 bases sitting between them. This CDR3 comprises 14 residues. The DNA of the CDR3 is TGTGCCAGCAGCTTCGGGCGGGGAAACAATGAGCAGTTCTTC. Translated: CASSFGRGNNEQFF.

J is TRBJ2-7 and V is TRBV29-1, with D tentatively TRBD1 (6 bases). The V and J ends lost 2 bases and 6 bases respectively, with 8 bases between them. Germline lookup yields CDR1 SQVTM and CDR2 ANQGSEA. CDR3 length: 11 amino acids. The CDR3 protein is CSVETGREQYF. The DNA of the CDR3 is TGCAGCGTTGAAACAGGGCGCGAGCAGTACTTC.

This clonotype was detected a few times. This chain joins TRBV28 and TRBJ1-2; 11 bases match TRBD1. CDR3 length: 15 residues. Germline CDR1 and CDR2: MDHEN and SYDVKM. The V and J ends lost 5 bases and 3 bases, in that order; junction bases with no gene match: 5. In DNA, the CDR3 is TGTGCCAGCAGTCACGGACAGGGGGCATACTATGGCTACACCTTC. This gives the protein CASSHGQGAYYGYTF.

The J gene is TRBJ2-7, the V gene TRBV20-1; D perhaps matches TRBD1 (5 bases). Germline CDR1 and CDR2: DFQATT and SNEGSKA (reference sequence). The CDR3 is made up of 14 amino acids. The ends were cut back, 4 bases at V and 2 bases at J, with 15 bases in the middle. Here the CDR3 reads CSATPGAATYEQYF. DNA for the CDR3: TGCAGTGCTACGCCTGGGGCAGCCACCTACGAGCAGTACTTC.

The chain carries TRBV7-8 and TRBJ2-1; D may be TRBD1 or TRBD2 (6 bases each). With 5 bases removed from V and 4 bases from J, the gap between germline ends came to 18 bases. CDR1 is SGHVS and CDR2 is FQNEAQ in the germline V gene. The CDR3 has 16 residues. CDR3 nucleotide sequence: TGTGCCAGCAGCCCCGGGGGAGTGAGGGGGTACAATGAGCAGTTCTTC. This sequence encodes CASSPGGVRGYNEQFF.

This clonotype was counted ten times or more. J is TRBJ2-3 and V is TRBV20-1; TRBD2 matches at 9 bases. Germline CDR1 DFQATT, CDR2 SNEGSKA (reference sequence). J lost 3 bases, V lost 3 bases, and 4 bases had no gene match. This CDR3 comprises 14 residues. The CDR3 loop is CSARGLAGTDTQYF. CDR3 DNA sequence: TGCAGTGCTAGGGGCCTAGCGGGGACAGATACGCAGTATTTT.

This clonotype was observed a few times. The chain employs TRBV6-5 and TRBJ2-5, with D perhaps matching TRBD1 (6 bases). This CDR3 spans 13 amino acids. Per germline, CDR1 MNHEY and CDR2 SVGAGI. Trimming stripped 2 bases from V and 5 bases from J, with 9 bases between. The CDR3 DNA reads TGTGCCAGCAGTTACACAGGGCGGGAGACCCAGTACTTC. It yields the protein CASSYTGRETQYF.

The CDR3 loop reads CATQSEGGEAFF. CDR3 DNA: TGTGCCACCCAGAGCGAGGGTGGTGAAGCTTTCTTT. The rearrangement links TRBV24-1 to TRBJ1-1; the D is unclear. This CDR3 comprises 12 residues. Looked up from germline, CDR1 is KGHDR and CDR2 is SFDVKD. V was cut by 9 bases and J by 7 bases, with 14 bases left in between.

This clonotype has only a few counts. The CDR3 reads CSASSGQGSVDEQYF. In DNA, the CDR3 is TGCAGTGCTAGTTCGGGACAGGGGTCGGTGGACGAGCAGTACTTC. The chain couples TRBV20-1 to TRBJ2-7, with 10 bases fitting TRBD1. Germline CDR1 is DFQATT and CDR2 is SNEGSKA (reference sequence). This CDR3 comprises 15 residues. Trimming removed 3 bases from V and 5 bases from J; junction bases left unmatched: 10.

This clonotype appeared many times. The V gene is TRBV11-2, the J gene TRBJ2-2, with 10 bases that match TRBD2. Germline CDR1 is SGHAT and CDR2 is FQNNGV. This CDR3 is built from 18 residues. The V and J ends lost 1 base and 0 bases, in that order; junction bases with no gene match: 5. CDR3 amino acids: CASSLGPSGRANTGELFF. In DNA form, the CDR3 reads TGTGCCAGCAGCTTAGGCCCTAGCGGGAGAGCGAACACCGGGGAGCTGTTTTTT.

CDR3 sequence (DNA): TGTGCCAGCACACCGCAGGGTTACGGGACTGAAGCTTTCTTT. Its protein is CASTPQGYGTEAFF. The chain is built from TRBV7-8 and TRBJ1-1, with a tentative D call TRBD1 (5 bases). Trimming pared 7 bases from V and 5 bases from J, leaving 17 bases between. The CDR3 extends over 14 amino acids. Germline CDR1 reads SGHVS; CDR2 reads FQNEAQ.

The sample holds a few counts of this clonotype. The V gene is TRBV5-6, the J gene TRBJ1-2, with D hard to call. The CDR3 is made up of 12 amino acids. Trimming left V 1 base short and J 8 bases short, with 9 bases between. Germline V gene lookup returns CDR1 SGHDT and CDR2 YYEEEE. CDR3 sequence: CASSLRRSGYTF. The CDR3 DNA is TGTGCCAGCAGCTTGAGGCGTTCCGGCTACACCTTC.

This clonotype was detected only a few times. The rearrangement links TRBV5-5 to TRBJ1-3, with D hard to call. V lost 5 bases and J 2 bases, leaving 8 bases between the germline ends. CDR1 SGHKS and CDR2 YYEKEE come from the germline V gene (reference sequence). The CDR3 extends over 13 amino acids. The CDR3 bases are TGTGCCAGCAGTCCTGGTCCTGGAAACACCATATATTTT. Encoded protein: CASSPGPGNTIYF.

This clonotype came up a few times. This sequence joins TRBV18 and TRBJ2-3; 11 bases match TRBD2. V shed 3 bases and J 6 bases; nucleotides not matched to a gene: 17. This CDR3 is 19 amino acids long. The V gene's germline CDR1 is KGHSH and CDR2 LQKENI. CDR3 in amino acids: CASSPGQGILAGVADTQYF. CDR3 nucleotides: TGTGCCAGCTCACCGGGACAGGGTATACTAGCGGGAGTAGCGGATACGCAGTATTTT.

V gene TRBV7-9 combines with J gene TRBJ2-1; D gene ambiguous. Germline-derived CDR1 and CDR2 are SEHNR and FQNEAQ (reference sequence). Trimming removed 7 bases from V and 10 bases from J, with 11 bases in between. The length of the CDR3 is 11 residues. DNA of the CDR3: TGTGCCAGCACTGACGTTGGGGAGCAGTTCTTC. Its translation is CASTDVGEQFF.

The sample holds a few counts of this clonotype. V usage is TRBV20-1 and J usage is TRBJ2-1, with TRBD2 as a possible D gene (6 bases). Germline V gene data show CDR1 as DFQATT and CDR2 as SNEGSKA (reference sequence). V dropped 3 bases and J dropped 4 bases, with 10 bases sitting between them. This CDR3 region has 13 residues. The CDR3 here is CSASPRGYNEQFF. As DNA, the CDR3 is TGCAGTGCTAGTCCGCGGGGATACAATGAGCAGTTCTTC.